This TCR beta chain was profiled in a study of shared clonotypes between healthy human individuals. Genomic DNA of every subset was divided equally among multiple immunoSEQ plates. Sequencing used immunoSEQ multiplex PCR; TCRdb keeps in-frame clones, though not all of them. Here the sample spans some 1,900,000 clones, approximately 95% being singletons. Study-level results: Generation probabilities of non-shared clonotypes were lower (relative to those shared by all four donors). A handful of donors had roughly 5% of their naive CD4 clonotypes in common. Clonotype sharing among the donors was expected to vary with sequencing depth.

As defined, naive CD8 cells were CD45RO-negative and positively selected for CCR7, with terminally differentiated effector memory CD45RA+ cells excluded. V lost 0 bases, J lost 1 base, and 0 bases stayed unmatched. Germline loops: CDR1 GTSNPN, CDR2 SVGIG (reference sequence). The CDR3 extends over 13 amino acids. Worth noting for this clone: The antigen is undetermined. Within the sample, other DNA sequences also encode this same CDR3.

The sequenced material came from naive CD8+ T cells sorted from blood. The TCR was taken from a man younger than 35 in good health. This chain links TRBV30 with TRBJ2-7; 7 nucleotides match TRBD2. The CDR3, as DNA: TGTGCCTGGAGTGTAGCGGGGTCCTACGAGCAGTACTTC. This sequence encodes CAWSVAGSYEQYF.